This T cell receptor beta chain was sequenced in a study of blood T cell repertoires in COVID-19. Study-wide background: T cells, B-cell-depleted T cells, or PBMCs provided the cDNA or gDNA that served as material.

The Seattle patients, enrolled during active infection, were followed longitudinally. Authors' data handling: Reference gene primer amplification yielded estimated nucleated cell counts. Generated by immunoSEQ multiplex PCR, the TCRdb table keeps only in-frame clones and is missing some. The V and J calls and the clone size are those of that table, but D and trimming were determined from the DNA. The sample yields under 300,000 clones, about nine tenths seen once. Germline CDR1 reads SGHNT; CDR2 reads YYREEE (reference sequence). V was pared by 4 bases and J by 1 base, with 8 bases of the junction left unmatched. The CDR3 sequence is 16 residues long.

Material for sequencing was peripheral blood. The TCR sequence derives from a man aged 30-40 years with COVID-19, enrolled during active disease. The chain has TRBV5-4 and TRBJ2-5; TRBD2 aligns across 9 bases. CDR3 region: CASSLGAGGRQETQYF. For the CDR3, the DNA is TGTGCCAGCAGCCTGGGGGCGGGGGGGCGCCAAGAGACCCAGTACTTC.